The 27 T cell receptor beta chains below all came from one sample that was sequenced in a study of spatial heterogeneity in lung cancer. Regarding time point: sample taken at primary tumor resection. Researchers sequenced whole RNA taken from tumor, nontumor lung or frozen PBMC without sorting. TCRdb re-analysed the 5' RACE reads in MiXCR, keeping a single row per CDR3 protein. In the table there are 50,000 to 65,000 distinct CDR3 sequences, about 7% of which are singletons. The sequences come from PBMCs, collected at surgery. These receptors originate from a female donor with early-stage non-small cell lung cancer.

This clonotype was observed at least ten times. The chain recombines TRBV12-3 or TRBV12-4 with TRBJ2-7; unclear D gene. V lost 5 bases and J 3 bases, leaving 11 bases between the germline ends. The CDR3 covers 13 residues. The CDR3: CASSPPGDYEQYF. CDR3 in DNA: TGTGCCAGCAGTCCTCCCGGAGACTACGAGCAGTACTTC.

This clonotype was seen only a few times. The chain couples TRBV2 to TRBJ1-3, with D hard to call. Germline loops: CDR1 SNHLY, CDR2 FYNNEI. There are 11 residues in the CDR3. Deletions cut 9 bases from V and 0 bases from J, with 3 bases between. The CDR3 reads CASSSGNTIYF. CDR3 in DNA: TGTGCCAGTTCCTCTGGAAACACCATATATTTT.

The chain is built from TRBV20-1 and TRBJ2-4, with TRBD1 matching over 8 bases. This CDR3 is built from 15 residues. CDR1 and CDR2 from the germline V gene are DFQATT and SNEGSKA (reference sequence). The V segment lost 6 bases and the J segment 4 bases; nucleotides outside the gene matches: 11. CDR3 region: CSAVNRGTGKNIQYF. The DNA of the CDR3 is TGCAGTGCCGTAAACCGGGGGACAGGAAAAAACATTCAGTACTTC.

This clonotype showed up many times. This chain uses TRBV29-1 with TRBJ1-2; TRBD1 matches 10 bases. With V trimmed by 7 bases and J by 6 bases, 8 bases remained unmatched. Germline-derived CDR1 and CDR2 are SQVTM and ANQGSEA. The CDR3 loop spans 13 amino acids. DNA for the CDR3: TGCAGCGGTTTGGGACAGGGGAGCGATGGCTACACCTTC. Amino acid sequence: CSGLGQGSDGYTF.

This clonotype was counted at least ten times. The chain carries TRBV12-3 or TRBV12-4 and TRBJ2-7; TRBD1 or TRBD2 may be the D gene (5 bases each). The ends were cut back, 5 bases at V and 2 bases at J, with 16 bases in the middle. The CDR3 sequence is 15 residues long. The CDR3 sequence: CASSPGTLLTYEQYF. CDR3 sequence (DNA): TGTGCCAGCAGTCCAGGGACCTTACTAACCTACGAGCAGTACTTC.

The table lists this clonotype with a few counts. This may arise from a read error, as a much more abundant clone is one base away. The chain is built from TRBV6-2 or TRBV6-3 and TRBJ1-5, with D possibly being TRBD1 (5 bases). The CDR3 contains 14 residues. CDR1 is MNHEY and CDR2 is SVGEGT in the germline V gene. The V gene lost 7 bases and the J gene lost 7 bases, with 17 bases spanning the gap. In DNA, the CDR3 is TGTGCCAGCACCTTACTAGGGGTGCGGCAGCCCCAGCATTTT. This codes for CASTLLGVRQPQHF.

This clonotype was counted between two and nine times. This chain's CDR3 is CASSKGQGADEQYF. CDR3 DNA sequence: TGTGCCAGCAGCAAAGGGCAGGGGGCTGACGAGCAGTACTTC. The J gene is TRBJ2-7, the V gene TRBV3-1, with TRBD1 matching over 8 bases. CDR3 length: 14 amino acids. Per germline, CDR1 LGHDT and CDR2 YNNKEL (reference sequence). Losses at the gene ends were 5 bases for V and 5 bases for J; bases not matched to a gene: 8.

In its sample, this clonotype was seen many times. This chain links TRBV28 with TRBJ2-7, with D possibly being TRBD1 (6 bases). V gave up 1 base and J gave up 1 base, with 11 bases separating them. The CDR3 runs 15 residues. CDR1 MDHEN and CDR2 SYDVKM come from the germline V gene. Written as DNA, the CDR3 is TGTGCCAGCAGTTTATCCTCGACAGGTTCCTACGAGCAGTACTTC. It encodes CASSLSSTGSYEQYF.

The V and J genes are TRBV12-3 or TRBV12-4 and TRBJ2-7; no definite D call. V shed 5 bases and J shed 3 bases, with 5 bases lying between them. The CDR3 covers 11 residues. The CDR3 sequence: CASSRFYEQYF. For the CDR3, the DNA is TGTGCCAGCAGTCGATTCTACGAGCAGTACTTC.

This clonotype was found many times. The chain recombines TRBV20-1 with TRBJ2-2; 11 bases match TRBD2. From germline, CDR1 is DFQATT and CDR2 SNEGSKA (reference sequence). The CDR3 loop spans 14 amino acids. The junction had 5 bases not matched to a gene; V was cut back by 5 bases and J by 6 bases. The CDR3: CSASRTSGSGELFF. The CDR3 coding sequence is TGCAGTGCTTCCAGGACTAGCGGGTCCGGGGAGCTGTTTTTT.

This clonotype has a count of ten or more. The chain is built from TRBV5-1 and TRBJ2-2; 9 positions agree with TRBD1. CDR1 SGHRS and CDR2 YFSETQ come from the germline V gene. The CDR3 runs to 14 residues. Trimming took 5 bases from V and 5 from J; bases not matched to a gene: 4. Written as DNA, the CDR3 is TGCGCCAGCAGTTGGGGACAGGGAACCGGGGAGCTGTTTTTT. Residues: CASSWGQGTGELFF.

This clonotype was observed at least ten times. The chain has TRBV6-5 and TRBJ2-2; D gene unclear. Germline lookup yields CDR1 MNHEY and CDR2 SVGAGI. The CDR3 loop spans 11 amino acids. Trimming took 7 bases from V and 6 from J, leaving 6 bases between them. The CDR3 DNA sequence: TGTGCCAGCAAGGTCGCCGGGGAGCTGTTTTTT. Translating gives CASKVAGELFF.

This clonotype was recorded many times. The rearrangement links TRBV11-2 to TRBJ2-5, with 9 bases fitting TRBD2. The CDR3 consists of 14 residues. With V trimmed by 4 bases and J by 3 bases, 3 bases remained unmatched. Germline assignment: CDR1 SGHAT and CDR2 FQNNGV. The CDR3 region is CASSSAGGKETQYF. The CDR3 DNA is TGTGCCAGCAGCTCAGCGGGGGGCAAAGAGACCCAGTACTTC.

There are many counts of this clonotype. The rearrangement joins TRBV28 to TRBJ1-6, with no clear D. The CDR3 totals 13 residues. Germline loops: CDR1 MDHEN, CDR2 SYDVKM. Between the trimmed V and J ends, which lost 1 base and 8 bases, there was a span of 6 bases. The CDR3 reads CASSLSGYSPLHF. The DNA of the CDR3 is TGTGCCAGCAGTTTATCCGGGTATTCACCCCTCCACTTT.

The CDR3 DNA reads as TGTGCCAGCAGTTACTCACCGGGGGCTGAAGCTTTCTTT. This sequence encodes CASSYSPGAEAFF. V usage is TRBV6-6 and J usage is TRBJ1-1, with D possibly TRBD1 on 5 matching bases. Germline loops: CDR1 MNHNY, CDR2 SVGAGI (reference sequence). Between the trimmed V and J ends, which lost 0 bases and 6 bases, there was a span of 8 bases. This CDR3 region has 13 residues.

In this sample, this clonotype turned up many times. The J gene is TRBJ2-1, the V gene TRBV24-1; 9 bases fit TRBD1. The CDR3 has 16 residues. Per the germline V gene, CDR1 is KGHDR and CDR2 is SFDVKD. With 4 bases clipped from V and 5 bases from J, the junction kept 8 bases outside the gene matches. CDR3 coding DNA: TGTGCCACCAGTGACCCCGGACAGGGGAACGACAATGAGCAGTTCTTC. It yields the protein CATSDPGQGNDNEQFF.

This clonotype was seen more than once but under ten times. The chain recombines TRBV2 with TRBJ2-6; weak D call: TRBD1 (5 bases). CDR3 size: 16 residues. CDR1 and CDR2 (germline): SNHLY, FYNNEI. V shed 4 bases and J shed 2 bases, with 12 bases lying between them. This chain's CDR3 is CASSVQGAAGANVLTF. CDR3 nucleotides: TGTGCCAGCAGTGTACAAGGGGCGGCTGGGGCCAACGTCCTGACTTTC.

The chain links TRBV3-1 to TRBJ1-4; no reliable D call. Per the germline V gene, CDR1 is LGHDT and CDR2 is YNNKEL (reference sequence). There are 15 residues in the CDR3. Trimming removed 1 base from V and 5 bases from J, with 11 bases in between. Written as DNA, the CDR3 is TGTGCCAGCAGCCAAGTCGCGGCAGCGAATGAAAAACTGTTTTTT. Its translation: CASSQVAAANEKLFF.

This clonotype was recorded at least ten times. The chain combines TRBV2 with TRBJ1-5; 7 positions agree with TRBD1. The V and J ends lost 6 bases and 13 bases, in that order; junction bases with no gene match: 9. The CDR3 spans 12 residues. Germline CDR1 SNHLY, CDR2 FYNNEI. Here the CDR3 DNA reads TGTGCCAGCAGCACAGGGGCCTCGACTCAGCATTTT. Its protein is CASSTGASTQHF. Complete variable domain (other parts from reference TRBV2 and TRBJ1-5): EPEVTQTPSHQVTQMGQEVILRCVPISNHLYFYWYRQILGQKVEFLVSFYNNEISEKSEIFDDQFSVERPDGSNFTLKIRSTKLEDSAMYFCASSTGASTQHFGDGTRLSIL.

This clonotype was picked up many times. The chain couples TRBV9 to TRBJ2-5; no definite D call. The V end was cut by 0 bases, the J end by 5 bases, with 8 bases between. The length of the CDR3 is 13 residues. Germline V CDR1 and CDR2: SGDLS, YYNGEE. CDR3 nucleotides: TGTGCCAGCAGCGTAGGTCCCTTGGAGACCCAGTACTTC. Translating gives CASSVGPLETQYF.

This chain uses TRBV7-6 with TRBJ2-5; 8 bases align to TRBD2. The CDR3 is 12 amino acids. Germline assignment: CDR1 SGHVS and CDR2 FNYEAQ. The trim removed 6 bases at V and 4 bases at J, leaving 1 base unmatched. This chain's CDR3 is CASSGLAETQYF. The CDR3, as DNA: TGTGCCAGCAGTGGACTAGCAGAGACCCAGTACTTC.

The gene calls are TRBV5-1 and TRBJ2-1, with D perhaps TRBD2 (6 bases). Trimming pared 3 bases from V and 5 bases from J, leaving 12 bases between. CDR1 SGHRS and CDR2 YFSETQ come from the germline V gene. The CDR3 runs to 14 residues. The CDR3 protein is CASSSGTGNNEQFF. The CDR3 DNA sequence: TGCGCCAGCAGCTCCGGGACTGGGAACAATGAGCAGTTCTTC.

The chain joins TRBV3-1 to TRBJ1-2; 10 nucleotides align to TRBD1. The CDR3 contains 15 residues. The V and J ends lost 2 bases and 7 bases, in that order; junction bases with no gene match: 7. Germline values: CDR1 LGHDT, CDR2 YNNKEL (reference sequence). CDR3 sequence reads: CASSQTGGQGFGYTF. The CDR3 coding sequence is TGTGCCAGCAGCCAAACGGGGGGACAGGGGTTTGGCTACACCTTC. The full variable domain, completed using reference TRBV3-1 and TRBJ1-2, is DTAVSQTPKYLVTQMGNDKSIKCEQNLGHDTMYWYKQDSKKFLKIMFSYNNKELIINETVPNRFSPKSPDKAHLNLHINSLELGDSAVYFCASSQTGGQGFGYTFGSGTRLTVV.

This clonotype has at least ten counts. This chain links TRBV19 with TRBJ2-3, with 7 bases fitting TRBD2. The CDR3 spans 14 residues. Germline CDR1 LNHDA, CDR2 SQIVND (reference sequence). Germline trimming cut 10 bases from V and 2 bases from J; bases unmatched to any gene: 9. The CDR3 DNA follows: TGTGCCACTCTCAAGAGCGGGGCCACAGATACGCAGTATTTT. It translates to CATLKSGATDTQYF.

In its sample, this clonotype was seen many times. The rearrangement uses TRBV29-1 and TRBJ2-7; no firm D call. The CDR3 loop spans 11 amino acids. Germline-derived CDR1 and CDR2 are SQVTM and ANQGSEA. The ends were cut back, 4 bases at V and 0 bases at J, with 4 bases in the middle. This chain's CDR3 is CSVVRSYEQYF. DNA for the CDR3: TGCAGCGTTGTGCGCTCCTACGAGCAGTACTTC.

This clonotype showed up many times. The rearrangement joins TRBV29-1 to TRBJ2-7; no firm D call. CDR1 is SQVTM and CDR2 is ANQGSEA in the germline V gene. CDR3 size: 12 residues. Between the trimmed V and J ends, which lost 3 bases and 4 bases, there was a span of 10 bases. CDR3 sequence: CSVEVDPYEQYF. The CDR3 DNA reads as TGCAGCGTTGAGGTGGACCCATACGAGCAGTACTTC.

This clonotype came up a few times. The genes are TRBV10-3 and TRBJ2-5; 11 bases line up with TRBD1. V was clipped by 3 bases and J by 4 bases; unmatched bases: 4. The CDR3 consists of 15 residues. Germline CDR1 is ENHRY and CDR2 is SYGVKD. The CDR3 protein is CAISDGQGARETQYF. CDR3 sequence (DNA): TGTGCCATCAGTGATGGACAGGGGGCTAGAGAGACCCAGTACTTC.